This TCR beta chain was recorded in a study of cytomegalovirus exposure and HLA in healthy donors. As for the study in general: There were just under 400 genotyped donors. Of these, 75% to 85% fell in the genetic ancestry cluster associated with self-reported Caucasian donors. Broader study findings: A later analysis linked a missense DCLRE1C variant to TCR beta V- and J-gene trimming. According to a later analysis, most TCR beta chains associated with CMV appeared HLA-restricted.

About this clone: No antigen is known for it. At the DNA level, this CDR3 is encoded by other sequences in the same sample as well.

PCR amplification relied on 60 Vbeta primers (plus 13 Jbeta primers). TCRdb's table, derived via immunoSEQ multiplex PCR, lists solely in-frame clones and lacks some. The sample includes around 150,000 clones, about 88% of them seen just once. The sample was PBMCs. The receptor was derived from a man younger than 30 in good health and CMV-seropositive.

The CDR3 protein is CASSASGGANEQFF. In DNA, the CDR3 is TGTGCCAGCAGCGCGAGCGGGGGGGCTAATGAGCAGTTCTTC. This chain joins TRBV9 and TRBJ2-1, with TRBD2 matching over 10 bases. The ends lost 3 bases at V and 7 bases at J; junction bases unmatched: 4. CDR1 is SGDLS and CDR2 is YYNGEE in the germline V gene. This CDR3 has 14 amino acids.